The clone carrying this T cell receptor beta chain was counted only a few times. These data originate in a study of blood T cells in healthy people across ages. Alongside a J-beta primer mix, a sample-barcoded 5' primer served in a second PCR lasting 7 to 11 cycles. From the 5' RACE reads, TCRdb called clonotypes with MiXCR, one entry per CDR3 protein. Of just under 900,000 distinct CDR3 sequences listed, more than 25% are singletons. Sequenced sample: blood. This TCR was recovered from an elderly woman in good health.

CDR3 sequence (DNA): TGTGCCAGCTCACCACCTTGGCTCCCCGGGGGCTATGGCTACACCTTC. Translation: CASSPPWLPGGYGYTF. This chain links TRBV18 with TRBJ1-2; D might be TRBD1 (5 bases). Germline V gene data show CDR1 as KGHSH and CDR2 as LQKENI. The V end was cut by 0 bases, the J end by 4 bases, with 15 bases between. This CDR3 is built from 16 residues.